The 26 T cell receptor beta chains reported below all come from one sample, sequenced in a study of cytomegalovirus exposure and HLA in healthy donors. Amplification used 60 Vbeta primers and 13 Jbeta primers. Using immunoSEQ multiplex PCR, the repertoire was profiled, and TCRdb retains in-frame clones only, with some absent. Found here are about 130,000 clones, approximately 61% of them singletons; the top ten hold roughly 1.5%. Sequenced: PBMCs. The receptors derive from a man younger than 45 in good health and CMV-seropositive.

This clone came up a few times. The V and J genes are TRBV28 and TRBJ2-1; D call uncertain. CDR1 and CDR2 from the germline V gene are MDHEN and SYDVKM. V was cut by 2 bases and J by 4 bases, with 15 bases left in between. This CDR3 contains 16 residues. CDR3 coding DNA: TGTGCCAGCAGTTTAATATCCGGGTCTTATTACAATGAGCAGTTCTTC. This gives the protein CASSLISGSYYNEQFF.

The genes are TRBV29-1 and TRBJ2-7, with TRBD1 matching 7 bases. The germline V gene encodes CDR1 SQVTM and CDR2 ANQGSEA. The CDR3 covers 18 residues. Germline trimming cut 7 bases from V and 2 bases from J; bases unmatched to any gene: 23. CDR3 DNA: TGCAGCGCCTATTTGGGCATAGACTCGACAGGGCGAACCTACGAGCAGTACTTC. Protein product: CSAYLGIDSTGRTYEQYF.

The chain combines TRBV6-5 with TRBJ2-5, with 9 bases matching TRBD1. Germline lookup yields CDR1 MNHEY and CDR2 SVGAGI. With V trimmed by 0 bases and J by 2 bases, 4 bases remained unmatched. CDR3 size: 16 residues. CDR3 in amino acids: CASSYSGGQGQETQYF. The CDR3 region has the DNA TGTGCCAGCAGTTACTCAGGCGGACAGGGGCAAGAGACCCAGTACTTC.

The chain is built from TRBV7-9 and TRBJ2-5; a weak D match, TRBD2 (6 bases). Germline V gives CDR1 SEHNR, CDR2 FQNEAQ (reference sequence). Trimming removed 5 bases at V and 1 base at J, with 14 bases between. The CDR3 is made up of 15 amino acids. The CDR3 nucleotides read TGTGCCAGCAGCGGGGGGTTGTATAGCCAAGAGACCCAGTACTTC. As protein: CASSGGLYSQETQYF.

This sequence joins TRBV6-6 and TRBJ1-3; D gene unclear. CDR1 MNHNY and CDR2 SVGAGI come from the germline V gene (reference sequence). Trimming shortened V by 6 bases and J by 4 bases, and 7 bases separated the two germline ends. This CDR3 is built from 12 residues. The CDR3 reads CASRATGNTIYF. DNA of the CDR3: TGTGCCAGCAGGGCGACAGGAAACACCATATATTTT.

This clone was seen only a few times. The chain recombines TRBV5-1 with TRBJ2-7, with 8 bases identical to TRBD2. Germline assignment: CDR1 SGHRS and CDR2 YFSETQ. The CDR3 is 14 residues long. With V trimmed by 5 bases and J by 5 bases, 9 bases remained unmatched. The CDR3 loop is CASSRAGAGHEQYF. CDR3 nucleotides: TGCGCCAGCAGTCGAGCGGGAGCGGGCCACGAGCAGTACTTC.

The rearrangement links TRBV4-1 to TRBJ1-5; 9 nucleotides line up with TRBD1. Per germline, CDR1 MGHRA and CDR2 YSYEKL. The CDR3 contains 15 residues. With V trimmed by 4 bases and J by 5 bases, 6 bases remained unmatched. The CDR3 is CASSRRTGEYQPQHF. The CDR3 DNA reads TGCGCCAGCAGCCGACGGACAGGGGAGTATCAGCCCCAGCATTTT.

The V call is TRBV29-1, the J call TRBJ1-1, with D perhaps matching TRBD1 (5 bases). Trimming removed 3 bases at V and 1 base at J, with 12 bases between. The germline V gene has CDR1 SQVTM and CDR2 ANQGSEA. This CDR3 comprises 14 residues. CDR3 protein: CSVDERGKNTEAFF. CDR3 DNA: TGCAGCGTTGATGAGCGGGGGAAGAACACTGAAGCTTTCTTT.

The V and J genes are TRBV5-1 and TRBJ1-2; D call uncertain. The CDR3 consists of 17 residues. V lost 1 base and J lost 6, with 22 bases in between. Germline V gene lookup returns CDR1 SGHRS and CDR2 YFSETQ. CDR3 sequence: CASSLWALNSASNGYTF. CDR3 nucleotides: TGCGCCAGCAGCTTGTGGGCCCTGAACTCCGCTTCCAATGGCTACACCTTC.

This sequence joins TRBV2 and TRBJ2-7; weak D call: TRBD1 (5 bases). The CDR3 runs 14 residues. Trimming stripped 3 bases from V and 1 base from J, with 10 bases between. Germline CDR1 reads SNHLY; CDR2 reads FYNNEI. The CDR3, as DNA: TGTGCCAGCAGTGAGGGCCAGGGATCCTACGAGCAGTACTTC. Its translation: CASSEGQGSYEQYF.

The chain is built from TRBV7-3 and TRBJ2-1; 8 bases are a match to TRBD2. The CDR3 is made up of 17 amino acids. CDR1 and CDR2 from the germline V gene are SGHTA and FQGTGA. The J segment lost 4 bases and the V segment lost 1 base, leaving 9 bases of the junction unmatched. The CDR3 loop reads CASSLRSRTSGYNEQFF. The DNA for the CDR3 is TGTGCCAGCAGCTTAAGAAGCCGAACTAGCGGTTACAATGAGCAGTTCTTC.

This clone turned up a few times. The chain employs TRBV7-9 and TRBJ2-2; TRBD2 matches 8 bases. Germline V gives CDR1 SEHNR, CDR2 FQNEAQ (reference sequence). The CDR3 spans 16 residues. Trimming took 4 bases from V and 4 from J; bases not matched to a gene: 8. The CDR3, as DNA: TGTGCCAGCAGCTCCTGGACTAGCAGGAGCACCGGGGAGCTGTTTTTT. It encodes CASSSWTSRSTGELFF.

This clone was recorded only once. The chain joins TRBV19 to TRBJ1-5; no reliable D call. The CDR3 is 15 residues long. Germline loops: CDR1 LNHDA, CDR2 SQIVND (reference sequence). With 3 bases removed from V and 5 bases from J, the gap between germline ends came to 14 bases. The CDR3: CASSILGALYQPQHF. DNA of the CDR3: TGTGCCAGTAGTATTCTAGGTGCGCTCTATCAGCCCCAGCATTTT.

This clone has a handful of counts. This CDR3 reads CASSLNRDPSTDTQYF. CDR3 bases: TGTGCCAGCTCACTTAACAGGGATCCTAGCACAGATACGCAGTATTTT. This rearrangement joins TRBV18 to TRBJ2-3; possibly TRBD1 for D (6 bases). From germline, CDR1 is KGHSH and CDR2 LQKENI. The V gene lost 4 bases and the J gene lost 0 bases, with 14 bases spanning the gap. The CDR3 runs 16 residues.

The rearrangement links TRBV2 to TRBJ1-1, with D possibly TRBD1 on 6 matching bases. The V end was cut by 2 bases, the J end by 6 bases, with 13 bases between. In germline, CDR1 is SNHLY, CDR2 FYNNEI. The CDR3 consists of 14 residues. The CDR3 sequence: CASSEQGMGAEAFF. The CDR3 nucleotides read TGTGCCAGCAGTGAACAGGGGATGGGAGCTGAAGCTTTCTTT.

This chain joins TRBV2 and TRBJ1-1, with D perhaps TRBD1 (6 bases). Trimming left V 7 bases short and J 3 bases short, with 12 bases between. CDR3 length: 13 residues. CDR1 SNHLY and CDR2 FYNNEI come from the germline V gene. CDR3 sequence: CASMFGQHTEAFF. As DNA, the CDR3 is TGTGCCAGCATGTTCGGACAGCACACTGAAGCTTTCTTT. Combining the CDR3 with reference TRBV2 and TRBJ1-1 gives the whole variable domain EPEVTQTPSHQVTQMGQEVILRCVPISNHLYFYWYRQILGQKVEFLVSFYNNEISEKSEIFDDQFSVERPDGSNFTLKIRSTKLEDSAMYFCASMFGQHTEAFFGQGTRLTVV.

V is TRBV4-3 and J is TRBJ1-4; D may be TRBD1 (6 bases). The CDR3 has 15 amino acids. In germline, CDR1 is LGHNA, CDR2 YSLEER. The V end lost 2 bases, the J end lost 7 bases, and 14 bases lay between the germline ends. CDR3 residues: CASSQLKGVGEKLFF. The CDR3 DNA is TGCGCCAGCAGCCAATTGAAGGGGGTAGGTGAAAAACTGTTTTTT.

This clone occurred a few times. The genes are TRBV7-2 and TRBJ1-2, with D maybe TRBD1 (6 bases). The V gene's germline CDR1 is SGHTA and CDR2 FQGNSA. The CDR3 loop spans 13 amino acids. Trimming removed 5 bases from V and 8 bases from J, with 15 bases in between. The CDR3 loop is CASSPGWGRGYTF. The CDR3 DNA sequence: TGTGCCAGCAGCCCTGGGTGGGGGCGCGGCTACACCTTC.

The chain couples TRBV5-1 to TRBJ1-3; tentative D call: TRBD1 (5 bases). Germline V gene data show CDR1 as SGHRS and CDR2 as YFSETQ. The CDR3 loop spans 14 amino acids. V dropped 5 bases and J dropped 0 bases, with 9 bases sitting between them. In DNA, the CDR3 is TGCGCCAGCAGTCCCACAGGCTCTGGAAACACCATATATTTT. It specifies CASSPTGSGNTIYF.

The chain couples TRBV5-1 to TRBJ1-5, with D unresolved. The V gene lost 0 bases and the J gene lost 4 bases, with 8 bases spanning the gap. The CDR3 extends over 14 amino acids. Germline V gene data show CDR1 as SGHRS and CDR2 as YFSETQ. The CDR3 region has the DNA TGCGCCAGCAGCTTGGCCGGTGTAAATCAGCCCCAGCATTTT. This codes for CASSLAGVNQPQHF. The full variable domain, with the rest looked up from reference TRBV5-1 and TRBJ1-5, is KAGVTQTPRYLIKTRGQQVTLSCSPISGHRSVSWYQQTPGQGLQFLFEYFSETQRNKGNFPGRFSGRQFSNSRSEMNVSTLELGDSALYLCASSLAGVNQPQHFGDGTRLSIL.

This chain links TRBV11-1 with TRBJ2-7; D is uncertain. There are 11 residues in the CDR3. CDR1 and CDR2 from the germline V gene are SGHAT and FQDESV (reference sequence). V lost 5 bases to trimming and J lost 6 bases, with 8 bases between them. CDR3 DNA sequence: TGTGCCAGCAGCCTCTATTCCGAGCAGTACTTC. The encoded protein is CASSLYSEQYF.

The chain uses TRBV4-1 and TRBJ1-1; tentatively, D is TRBD1 (6 bases). Trimming cost V 8 bases and J 4 bases, with 14 bases left between them. Germline V CDR1 and CDR2: MGHRA, YSYEKL. The CDR3 length is 13 residues. In DNA, the CDR3 is TGCGCCAGCGGTTACAGGGAGACCACTGAAGCTTTCTTT. Amino acids: CASGYRETTEAFF.

This clone was seen once. The chain recombines TRBV9 with TRBJ2-5, with 11 bases matching TRBD2. The end of the DNA aligns better with TRBJ2-7, so the J call may be wrong. The CDR3 has 14 residues. Germline V lookup: CDR1 SGDLS, CDR2 YYNGEE. The DNA of the CDR3 is TGTGCCAGCAGCGTAACTAGCGGGAGTCTCGAGCAGTACTTC. Translation: CASSVTSGSLEQYF.

This sequence joins TRBV5-6 and TRBJ2-2; no definite D call. Germline CDR1 reads SGHDT; CDR2 reads YYEEEE. The CDR3 has 15 residues. With 0 bases removed from V and 3 bases from J, the gap between germline ends came to 9 bases. Written as DNA, the CDR3 is TGTGCCAGCAGCTTGGGTCGCAGGTACACCGGGGAGCTGTTTTTT. Translated: CASSLGRRYTGELFF.

This chain joins TRBV18 and TRBJ2-3, with 8 bases that match TRBD2. This CDR3 comprises 16 residues. Per the germline V gene, CDR1 is KGHSH and CDR2 is LQKENI. V lost 6 bases and J lost 4; bases outside the gene matches: 12. The chain's CDR3 is CASSSLGSGTADTQYF. As DNA, the CDR3 is TGTGCCAGCTCCAGCCTGGGTAGCGGGACCGCAGATACGCAGTATTTT.

V gene TRBV25-1 combines with J gene TRBJ2-2; 8 bases fit TRBD1. Germline-derived CDR1 and CDR2 are MGHDK and SYGVNS. Trimming removed 3 bases from V and 1 base from J; junction bases left unmatched: 7. The CDR3 loop spans 17 amino acids. This CDR3 reads CASSDQDRGQNTGELFF. CDR3 DNA sequence: TGTGCCAGCAGTGATCAAGACAGGGGCCAGAACACCGGGGAGCTGTTTTTT.